This T cell receptor beta chain was sequenced during a study of blood T cell repertoires in COVID-19. Study information: COVID-19 samples collected from the United States, Italy and Spain covered acute and convalescent phases. The cDNA or gDNA used as material had been derived from T cells, B-cell-depleted T cells, or PBMCs.

Cohorts were based on clinical histories the participants reported. As originally analysed: Amplification of reference gene primers was used by the study to estimate nucleated cell counts. TCRdb's table, derived via immunoSEQ multiplex PCR, lists solely in-frame clones and lacks some. V and J calls and clone size are as listed in that table; D and trimming were resolved from the DNA. The sample carries roughly 130,000 clones, 84% recorded once. The germline gives CDR1 SNHLY, CDR2 FYNNEI. There are 15 residues in the CDR3. V was clipped by 3 bases and J by 3 bases, with 15 bases between them. This chain links TRBV2 with TRBJ2-7; no clear D. This receptor was taken from a man aged 40-49 years with acute COVID-19. Sequencing was carried out using PBMCs or T cells enriched from blood (not recorded which). For the CDR3, the DNA is TGTGCCAGCAGTGAGGCAGAACCTCTTCTCTACGAGCAGTACTTC. Residues: CASSEAEPLLYEQYF.